The next 8 T cell receptor beta chains were all read from a single sample in a study of blood T cell repertoires in COVID-19. This table comes from immunoSEQ multiplex PCR, and its TCRdb copy is limited to in-frame clones, with some not included. Of about 98,000 clones listed, nearly 90% are singletons. The specimen sequenced was peripheral blood. The receptors were sampled from a middle-aged man with active COVID-19.

The chain combines TRBV3-1 (or the pseudogene TRBV3-2) with TRBJ1-5; D is uncertain. The V end lost 4 bases, the J end lost 3 bases, and 7 bases lay between the germline ends. The CDR3 has 13 residues. The germline V gene has CDR1 LGHDT and CDR2 YNNKEL (reference sequence). In nucleotides, the CDR3 is TGTGCCAGCAGCCTAAGCTCCAATCAGCCCCAGCATTTT. This sequence encodes CASSLSSNQPQHF.

This rearrangement joins TRBV7-9 to TRBJ1-6; maybe TRBD1 (5 bases). Germline V gives CDR1 SEHNR, CDR2 FQNEAQ (reference sequence). The CDR3 has 16 amino acids. The ends were cut back, 5 bases at V and 7 bases at J, with 18 bases in the middle. The CDR3 protein is CASSGLGGWANSPLHF. The CDR3 region has the DNA TGTGCCAGCAGCGGTCTCGGGGGATGGGCGAATTCACCCCTCCACTTT.

The chain combines TRBV6-6 with TRBJ2-3, with TRBD1 matching 7 bases. J lost 7 bases, V lost 5 bases, and 18 bases had no gene match. From germline, CDR1 is MNHNY and CDR2 SVGAGI (reference sequence). The CDR3 is 17 residues long. The CDR3 nucleotides are TGTGCCAGCAGTCGACAGGGTGTCGGCGGTCCAGTACATACGCAGTATTTT. It translates to CASSRQGVGGPVHTQYF.

The chain links TRBV23-1 to TRBJ2-7, with D perhaps TRBD1 (5 bases). TRBV23-1 is an open reading frame whose function is uncertain. The CDR3 covers 17 residues. V was clipped by 5 bases and J by 7 bases, with 27 bases between them. The CDR3 here is CASSSGPSRRGPLEQYF. The CDR3 DNA sequence: TGCGCCAGCAGTTCCGGCCCAAGTAGAAGGGGCCCCTTAGAGCAGTACTTC.

This chain joins TRBV5-1 and TRBJ1-2; perhaps TRBD1 as D (6 bases). Germline V CDR1 and CDR2: SGHRS, YFSETQ. The CDR3 is 13 residues long. V lost 4 bases and J 7 bases, leaving 14 bases between the germline ends. Written as DNA, the CDR3 is TGCGCCAGCAGCCCCCAGGACAGTATTGGCTACACCTTC. Encoded protein: CASSPQDSIGYTF.

The V and J genes are TRBV4-1 and TRBJ1-6; tentatively, D is TRBD1 (6 bases). CDR1 and CDR2 (germline): MGHRA, YSYEKL. V lost 6 bases and J 7 bases, leaving 13 bases between the germline ends. This CDR3 comprises 14 residues. The DNA for the CDR3 is TGCGCCAGCAGGGAACAGGGTGGCAATTCACCCCTCCACTTT. Its protein is CASREQGGNSPLHF.

V usage is TRBV5-1 and J usage is TRBJ2-2, with D perhaps TRBD1 (5 bases). The germline V gene has CDR1 SGHRS and CDR2 YFSETQ. V gave up 0 bases and J gave up 1 base, with 10 bases separating them. This CDR3 comprises 16 residues. Here the CDR3 DNA reads TGCGCCAGCAGCTTGGAGGGGCGGAAGAACACCGGGGAGCTGTTTTTT. It codes for CASSLEGRKNTGELFF.

The chain links TRBV10-3 to TRBJ2-6; D perhaps matches TRBD2 (6 bases). This CDR3 is built from 16 residues. Germline-derived CDR1 and CDR2 are ENHRY and SYGVKD. V was shortened by 11 bases and J by 4 bases, with 21 bases between the two germline ends. In DNA, the CDR3 is TGTGCCGCCCGGGACGTGGGGGGTCTCGGGGCCAACGTCCTGACTTTC. Translation: CAARDVGGLGANVLTF.